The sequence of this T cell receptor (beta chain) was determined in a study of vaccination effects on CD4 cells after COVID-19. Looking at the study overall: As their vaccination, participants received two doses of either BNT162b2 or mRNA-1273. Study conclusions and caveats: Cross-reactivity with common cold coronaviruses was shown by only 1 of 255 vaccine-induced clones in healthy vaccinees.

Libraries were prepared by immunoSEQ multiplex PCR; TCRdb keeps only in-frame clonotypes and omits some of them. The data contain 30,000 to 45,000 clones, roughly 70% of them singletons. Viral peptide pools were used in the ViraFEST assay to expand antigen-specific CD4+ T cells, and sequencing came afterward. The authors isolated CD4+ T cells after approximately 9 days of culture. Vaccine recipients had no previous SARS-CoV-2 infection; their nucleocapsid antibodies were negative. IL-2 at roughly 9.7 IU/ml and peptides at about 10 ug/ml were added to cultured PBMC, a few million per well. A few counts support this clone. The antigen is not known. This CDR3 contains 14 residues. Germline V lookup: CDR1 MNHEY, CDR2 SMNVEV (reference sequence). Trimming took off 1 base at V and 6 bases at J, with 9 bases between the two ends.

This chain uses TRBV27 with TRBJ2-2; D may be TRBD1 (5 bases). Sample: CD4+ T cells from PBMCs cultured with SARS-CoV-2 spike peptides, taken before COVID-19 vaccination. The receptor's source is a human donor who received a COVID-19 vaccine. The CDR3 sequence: CASSLYVRAGELFF. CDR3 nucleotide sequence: TGTGCCAGCAGTTTATATGTCAGGGCCGGGGAGCTGTTTTTT.